These T cell receptor beta chains were read from a single sample in a study of T cell responses to AZD1222 COVID-19 vaccine. The repertoire was sequenced with immunoSEQ multiplex PCR; TCRdb's copy has only in-frame clones and lacks some. Here the sample spans some 70,000 clones, roughly 82% being singletons. The input for sequencing was peripheral blood, taken on day 0 of AZD1222 vaccination. Source of these receptors: an adult in good health. Both conserved end residues are part of each CDR3.

J | V | CDR3
TRBJ1-3 | TRBV5-5 | CASSSGPDRSSGNTIYF
TRBJ2-3 | TRBV11-2 | CASRFTGGAMDTQYF
TRBJ1-1 | TRBV11-1 | CASSLAQGGTEAFF
TRBJ1-1 | TRBV4-1 | CASSQNIDVNTEAFF
TRBJ1-5 | TRBV19 | CATGGLDGSNQPQHF
TRBJ2-4 | TRBV10-3 | CAISVGQSKNIQYF
TRBJ2-3 | TRBV24-1 | CATSDRGLATDTQYF
TRBJ2-1 | TRBV19 | CASSNSGGSINEQFF
TRBJ1-6 | TRBV5-5 | CASSLAQGENSPLHF
TRBJ2-5 | TRBV3-1/TRBV3-2 | CASSQGLGGRETQYF
TRBJ1-1 | TRBV5-1 | CASSLVLTGTEAFF
TRBJ1-2 | TRBV28 | CASSQGGANYGYTF
TRBJ2-3 | TRBV5-1 | CASSPGVPDTQYF
TRBJ2-7 | TRBV5-5 | CASSLVLGKSYEQYF
TRBJ2-5 | TRBV5-8 | CASSGGQGIGETQYF